This T cell receptor beta chain was retrieved from a study of blood T cell repertoires in COVID-19. Assay: immunoSEQ multiplex PCR; the TCRdb copy retains only in-frame clones and omits some. Among approximately 440,000 clones, more than 70% were seen once, and the ten largest hold roughly an eighth. Trimming removed 4 bases from V and 7 bases from J; junction bases left unmatched: 11. CDR3 size: 15 residues. Germline CDR1 is SGHRS and CDR2 is YFSETQ. Patients of the Seattle cohort, enrolled during active infection, were followed longitudinally. This TCR was recovered from a woman between 45 and 60 years old with COVID-19, enrolled during active disease. This sequence joins TRBV5-1 and TRBJ1-2, with 9 bases lining up with TRBD1. The source material was peripheral blood. CDR3 in DNA: TGCGCCAGCAGCATCGGGACAGGGACGGGTTTTGGCTACACCTTC. It is translated as CASSIGTGTGFGYTF. The full variable domain, completed using reference TRBV5-1 and TRBJ1-2, is KAGVTQTPRYLIKTRGQQVTLSCSPISGHRSVSWYQQTPGQGLQFLFEYFSETQRNKGNFPGRFSGRQFSNSRSEMNVSTLELGDSALYLCASSIGTGTGFGYTFGSGTRLTVV.